This T cell receptor (beta chain) was obtained from a study of cytomegalovirus exposure and HLA in healthy donors. With 60 Vbeta and 13 Jbeta primers, the PCR was carried out. This table comes from immunoSEQ multiplex PCR, and its TCRdb copy is limited to in-frame clones, with some not included. Its clone listing holds over 70,000 clones. The J segment lost 0 bases and the V segment lost 6 bases, leaving 4 bases of the junction unmatched. Germline CDR1 SQVTM, CDR2 ANQGSEA. This CDR3 contains 13 residues. Specimen: PBMCs. V is TRBV29-1 and J is TRBJ1-1; 7 bases fit TRBD1. The sequence was obtained from a middle-aged woman in good health and CMV-seropositive. The CDR3 coding sequence is TGCAGCGTGGAGGGACAGATGAACACTGAAGCTTTCTTT. This encodes CSVEGQMNTEAFF.